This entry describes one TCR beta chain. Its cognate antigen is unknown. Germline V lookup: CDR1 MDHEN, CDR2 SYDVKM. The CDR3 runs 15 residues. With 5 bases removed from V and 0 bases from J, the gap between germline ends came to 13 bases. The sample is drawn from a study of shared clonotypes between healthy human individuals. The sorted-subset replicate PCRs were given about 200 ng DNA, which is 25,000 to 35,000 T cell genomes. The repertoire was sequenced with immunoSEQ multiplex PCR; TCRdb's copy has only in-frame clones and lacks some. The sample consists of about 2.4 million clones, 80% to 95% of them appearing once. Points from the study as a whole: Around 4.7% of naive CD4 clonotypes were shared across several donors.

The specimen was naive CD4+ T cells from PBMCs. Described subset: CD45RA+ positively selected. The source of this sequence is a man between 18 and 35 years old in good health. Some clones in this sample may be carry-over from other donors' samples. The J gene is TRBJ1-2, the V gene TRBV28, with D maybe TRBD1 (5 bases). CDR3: CASSPPGGANYGYTF. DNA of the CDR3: TGTGCCAGCAGTCCCCCCGGGGGTGCTAACTATGGCTACACCTTC.